These 10 T cell receptor beta chains share one sample of origin, sequenced in a study of radiotherapy plus CTLA-4 blockade in lung cancer. Using immunoSEQ multiplex PCR, the repertoire was profiled, and TCRdb retains in-frame clones only, with some absent. The repertoire consists of fewer than 40,000 clones, with approximately 79% occurring once and the leading ten covering about a quarter. Material: peripheral blood, obtained from a patient treated with radiotherapy plus ipilimumab. Source of these receptors: a human donor with non-small cell lung cancer that progressed on radiotherapy plus ipilimumab.

The chain combines TRBV6-6 with TRBJ1-5; possibly TRBD1 for D (5 bases). There are 14 residues in the CDR3. Germline V gene data show CDR1 as MNHNY and CDR2 as SVGAGI (reference sequence). V lost 5 bases and J lost 3, with 11 bases in between. The CDR3 sequence is CASSHRQTNQPQHF. The DNA of the CDR3 is TGTGCCAGCAGTCACCGACAGACCAATCAGCCCCAGCATTTT.

Details on this clone: Likely a read error: the CDR3 ends without its conserved phenylalanine or tryptophan. Because the CDR3's place on the DNA is in doubt, the DNA is left out and the CDR3 is given as listed by TCRdb. The chain employs TRBV9 and TRBJ2-7; the table's D call, TRBD1, has no DNA check behind it. The germline V gene encodes CDR1 SGDLS and CDR2 YYNGEE. The CDR3 sequence runs 12 residues, both termini included. The CDR3 sequence: CASSVDGQPALS.

V is TRBV2 and J is TRBJ2-1; the D is unclear. Germline V gene data show CDR1 as SNHLY and CDR2 as FYNNEI. V dropped 8 bases and J dropped 4 bases, with 9 bases sitting between them. There are 12 residues in the CDR3. This chain's CDR3 is CASFERYNEQFF. Here the CDR3 DNA reads TGTGCCAGCTTCGAACGGTACAATGAGCAGTTCTTC.

This clone was detected a few times. V is TRBV4-1 and J is TRBJ1-2, with D tentatively TRBD1 (5 bases). The CDR3 is 13 amino acids. Germline V gene lookup returns CDR1 MGHRA and CDR2 YSYEKL. The V and J ends lost 4 bases and 0 bases respectively, with 6 bases between them. CDR3 residues: CASSPDTNYGYTF. The CDR3 DNA is TGCGCCAGCAGCCCGGACACTAACTATGGCTACACCTTC.

The chain uses TRBV4-1 and TRBJ2-7; D is ambiguous. The CDR3 length is 17 residues. Deletions cut 5 bases from V and 6 bases from J, with 26 bases between. The germline CDR1 and CDR2 sequences are MGHRA and YSYEKL. CDR3 nucleotides: TGCGCCAGCAGCTCACGATGGCTTAGCTCTTCTGGGTTCGAGCAGTACTTC. As protein: CASSSRWLSSSGFEQYF.

J is TRBJ2-2 and V is TRBV25-1; 9 bases are a match to TRBD2. With V trimmed by 4 bases and J by 6 bases, 9 bases remained unmatched. Germline CDR1 is MGHDK and CDR2 is SYGVNS. This CDR3 region has 16 residues. CDR3 sequence: CASSAVSGGRAGELFF. The CDR3 DNA is TGTGCCAGCAGTGCTGTTAGCGGGGGTAGGGCCGGGGAGCTGTTTTTT.

CDR3 sequence: CASSSRQGRHEQYF. The CDR3 bases are TGTGCCAGCAGCTCGCGACAGGGGAGGCACGAGCAGTACTTC. This chain links TRBV7-2 with TRBJ2-7, with 8 bases lining up with TRBD1. Trimming at V came to 4 bases and at J to 5 bases, leaving 7 bases not matched to a gene. The length of the CDR3 is 14 residues. From germline, CDR1 is SGHTA and CDR2 FQGNSA.

The genes are TRBV7-9 and TRBJ2-1; unclear D gene. The CDR3 loop spans 12 amino acids. V was cut by 5 bases and J by 15 bases, with 17 bases left in between. Germline-derived CDR1 and CDR2 are SEHNR and FQNEAQ (reference sequence). The DNA of the CDR3 is TGTGCCAGCAGCAAGTGGCCCTCACCCCCGTTCTTC. As protein: CASSKWPSPPFF.

The chain employs TRBV4-3 and TRBJ1-4, with a tentative D call TRBD1 (5 bases). Trimming cost V 0 bases and J 5 bases, with 13 bases left between them. The CDR3 contains 16 residues. Germline assignment: CDR1 LGHNA and CDR2 YSLEER. This chain's CDR3 is CASSQERGTFNEKLFF. The CDR3, as DNA: TGCGCCAGCAGCCAAGAAAGGGGAACCTTCAATGAAAAACTGTTTTTT.

The V call is TRBV5-1, the J call TRBJ1-1, with D perhaps TRBD1 (6 bases). Trimming removed 2 bases at V and 3 bases at J, with 11 bases between. The CDR3 runs 14 residues. Germline V gene sequence: CDR1 SGHRS, CDR2 YFSETQ. As DNA, the CDR3 is TGCGCCAGCAGCTTACAGGGTGGTTACACTGAAGCTTTCTTT. Amino acids: CASSLQGGYTEAFF.